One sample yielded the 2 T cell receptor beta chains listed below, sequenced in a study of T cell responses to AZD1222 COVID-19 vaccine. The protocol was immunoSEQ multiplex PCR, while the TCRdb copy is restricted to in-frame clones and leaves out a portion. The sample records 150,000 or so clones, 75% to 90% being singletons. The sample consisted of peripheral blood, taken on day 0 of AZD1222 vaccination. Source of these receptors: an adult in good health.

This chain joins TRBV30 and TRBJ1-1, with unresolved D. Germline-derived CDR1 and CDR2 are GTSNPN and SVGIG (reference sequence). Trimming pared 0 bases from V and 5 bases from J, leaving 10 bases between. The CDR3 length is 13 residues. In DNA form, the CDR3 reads TGTGCCTGGAGTGTCCAGCCCCGGACTGAAGCTTTCTTT. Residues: CAWSVQPRTEAFF. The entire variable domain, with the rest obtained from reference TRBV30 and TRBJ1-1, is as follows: SQTIHQWPATLVQPVGSPLSLECTVEGTSNPNLYWYRQAAGRGLQLLFYSVGIGQISSEVPQNLSASRPQDRQFILSSKKLLLSDSGFYLCAWSVQPRTEAFFGQGTRLTVV.

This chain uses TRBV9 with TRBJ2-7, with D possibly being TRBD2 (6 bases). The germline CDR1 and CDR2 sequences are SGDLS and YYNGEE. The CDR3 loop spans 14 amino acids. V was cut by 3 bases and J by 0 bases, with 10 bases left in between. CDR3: CASSDGTRSYEQYF. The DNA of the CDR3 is TGTGCCAGCAGCGACGGGACTCGCTCCTACGAGCAGTACTTC. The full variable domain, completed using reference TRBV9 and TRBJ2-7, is DSGVTQTPKHLITATGQRVTLRCSPRSGDLSVYWYQQSLDQGLQFLIQYYNGEERAKGNILERFSAQQFPDLHSELNLSSLELGDSALYFCASSDGTRSYEQYFGPGTRLTVT.